This T cell receptor beta chain was captured in a study of T cell repertoires in cytomegalovirus infection. Study results and limitations: There were carriers of CMV plus the relevant HLA, and cumulative public TCR beta family frequency identified them.

Germline lookup yields CDR1 MGHRA and CDR2 YSYEKL. This CDR3 is built from 17 residues. Trimming removed 0 bases from V and 3 bases from J; junction bases left unmatched: 7. A remark on this clonotype: Its antigen is currently unknown.

TCRdb re-derived calls from the reads in MiXCR, one entry per CDR3 protein. The sample holds nearly 550,000 distinct CDR3 sequences; 15% to 20% are singletons and the top ten take around 25%. V is TRBV4-1 and J is TRBJ2-7; 11 nucleotides align to TRBD2. The receptor's source is a human donor in good health (CMV status not recorded). Some clones in this sample may be carry-over from other donors' samples. The sample comprised CD8+ T cells from PBMCs. The CDR3 bases are TGCGCCAGCAGCCAAGACCCCCTAGCGGGGGGCTACTACGAGCAGTACTTC. It codes for CASSQDPLAGGYYEQYF.